The following is a T cell receptor beta chain sequence with its context. This specimen comes from a study of blood T cell repertoires in COVID-19. Study in general: The samples span acute and convalescent COVID-19 from the United States, Italy and Spain. Sources were T cells, B-cell-depleted T cells, or PBMCs; the material itself was cDNA or gDNA.

Looked up from germline, CDR1 is SGHAT and CDR2 is FQNNGV. The CDR3 has 15 residues. V shed 5 bases and J shed 8 bases, with 21 bases lying between them. Participants spanned ages about 18 to 100 years and resided in fewer than 30 US areas. Assignments of participants to cohorts depended upon their own reported clinical history. TCRdb keeps only in-frame clones here, not all; method: immunoSEQ multiplex PCR. The data show fewer than 500,000 clones, 88% seen once. Material for sequencing was PBMCs or T cells enriched from blood (not recorded which). This rearrangement joins TRBV11-2 to TRBJ1-2, with D unclear. The origin of this receptor is a woman aged 25-40 years with acute COVID-19. This chain's CDR3 is CASSPKLRTSGGYTF. The CDR3 DNA sequence: TGTGCCAGCAGCCCGAAACTTAGGACGAGCGGGGGCTACACCTTC. The complete variable domain, with remaining parts taken from reference TRBV11-2 and TRBJ1-2, reads EAGVAQSPRYKIIEKRQSVAFWCNPISGHATLYWYQQILGQGPKLLIQFQNNGVVDDSQLPKDRFSAERLKGVDSTLKIQPAKLEDSAVYLCASSPKLRTSGGYTFGSGTRLTVV.